This T cell receptor (beta chain) was profiled in a study of cytomegalovirus exposure and HLA in healthy donors. Study-wide context: Of the donors genotyped, approximately 410 in all, 65% to 90% fell in the Caucasian-associated ancestry cluster.

A multiplex PCR was run with 60 Vbeta primers and 13 Jbeta primers. Method: immunoSEQ multiplex PCR; TCRdb's copy keeps in-frame clones and lacks some. The repertoire holds 150,000 to 200,000 clones, with roughly 80% as singletons. Worth noting for this clone: Its antigen is undetermined.

CDR3 length: 17 amino acids. V lost 1 base and J lost 4, with 14 bases in between. Germline lookup yields CDR1 SGHVS and CDR2 FQNEAQ. Study-wide results and limits: Later on, an analysis found that several of the most significant clusters appeared to be linked to common viral pathogens, which included parvovirus B19. CMV serostatus was the only recorded immune exposure for donors. An Asian-associated ancestry cluster reportedly showed fewer N-insertions than the roughly 700-donor mean in a later analysis.

Sequencing was carried out using PBMCs. This sequence originates from a male donor in good health and CMV-seronegative. V gene TRBV7-8 combines with J gene TRBJ2-6; D possibly corresponds to TRBD1 (5 bases). In DNA form, the CDR3 reads TGTGCCAGCAGCTTAGTCCCGACAGAGCTAGGGGCCAACGTCCTGACTTTC. Its translation: CASSLVPTELGANVLTF.